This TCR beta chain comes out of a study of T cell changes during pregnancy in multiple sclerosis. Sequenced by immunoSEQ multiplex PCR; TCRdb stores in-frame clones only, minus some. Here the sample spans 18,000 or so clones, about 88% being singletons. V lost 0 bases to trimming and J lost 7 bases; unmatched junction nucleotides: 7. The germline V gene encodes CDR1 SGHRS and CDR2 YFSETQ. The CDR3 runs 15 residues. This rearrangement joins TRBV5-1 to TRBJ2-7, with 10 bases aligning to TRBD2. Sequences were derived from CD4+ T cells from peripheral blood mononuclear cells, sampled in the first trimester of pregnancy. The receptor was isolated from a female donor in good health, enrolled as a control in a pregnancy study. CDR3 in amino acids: CASSLALAGADEQYF. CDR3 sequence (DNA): TGCGCCAGCAGCTTGGCGCTAGCGGGAGCTGATGAGCAGTACTTC.